These 11 T cell receptor beta chains came from one sample sequenced in a study of blood T cell repertoires in COVID-19. Measured with immunoSEQ multiplex PCR; TCRdb has only the in-frame clones, and not every one. This sample carries about 140,000 clones, roughly four fifths of them seen once, and the ten largest clones take roughly 8.6%. The sample comprised peripheral blood. Receptors were obtained from a woman in her forties or fifties with active or convalescent COVID-19.

This rearrangement joins TRBV30 to TRBJ1-2; a possible D gene is TRBD1 (5 bases). CDR1 and CDR2 (germline): GTSNPN, SVGIG (reference sequence). V lost 2 bases, J lost 4 bases, and 11 bases lay in between. CDR3 length: 13 residues. The CDR3 nucleotides read TGTGCCTGGAGTCGGGAGGACATCTATGGCTACACCTTC. It is translated as CAWSREDIYGYTF.

The chain uses TRBV6-2 or TRBV6-3 and TRBJ1-1; D gene uncertain. Trimming removed 0 bases from V and 3 bases from J, with 5 bases in between. This CDR3 has 13 amino acids. Per germline, CDR1 MNHEY and CDR2 SVGEGT. The DNA for the CDR3 is TGTGCCAGCAGTTACTCGGCCCACACTGAAGCTTTCTTT. The encoded protein is CASSYSAHTEAFF.

This chain uses TRBV7-2 with TRBJ1-1, with D perhaps TRBD1 (5 bases). The germline gives CDR1 SGHTA, CDR2 FQGNSA. V was shortened by 2 bases and J by 0 bases, with 16 bases between the two germline ends. This CDR3 region has 17 residues. Here the CDR3 reads CASSLHTPGLMNTEAFF. In DNA, the CDR3 is TGTGCCAGCAGCTTACATACACCGGGACTTATGAACACTGAAGCTTTCTTT.

J is TRBJ2-2 and V is TRBV29-1, with TRBD1 matching over 10 bases. Germline V lookup: CDR1 SQVTM, CDR2 ANQGSEA. There are 14 residues in the CDR3. The J segment lost 6 bases and the V segment lost 5 bases, leaving 6 bases of the junction unmatched. CDR3 coding DNA: TGCAGCGTTCAGACAGGGGGCGCGTCCGGGGAGCTGTTTTTT. Translated, it gives CSVQTGGASGELFF.

The rearrangement uses TRBV3-1 (or the pseudogene TRBV3-2) and TRBJ2-5, with 9 bases aligning to TRBD1. The V segment lost 5 bases and the J segment 4 bases; nucleotides outside the gene matches: 5. Germline CDR1 is LGHDT and CDR2 is YNNKEL (reference sequence). The CDR3 spans 14 residues. This CDR3 is CASSATGGGETQYF. The CDR3 bases are TGTGCCAGCAGCGCCACAGGGGGCGGAGAGACCCAGTACTTC.

The V and J genes are TRBV18 and TRBJ2-1, with 14 bases fitting TRBD2. This CDR3 comprises 19 residues. Trimming cost V 0 bases and J 1 base; bases outside gene matches: 5. CDR1 is KGHSH, CDR2 LQKENI, per germline. Here the CDR3 reads CASSPPLGLAGASYNEQFF. The CDR3 nucleotides read TGTGCCAGCTCACCACCGTTGGGACTAGCGGGAGCATCCTACAATGAGCAGTTCTTC.

The V call is TRBV5-4, the J call TRBJ2-7, with 10 bases lining up with TRBD1. The CDR3 runs to 16 residues. J gave up 3 bases and V 1 base, and 7 bases lay outside the gene matches. The V gene's germline CDR1 is SGHNT and CDR2 YYREEE (reference sequence). CDR3 loop: CASSLSRDRGIYEQYF. CDR3 in DNA: TGTGCCAGCAGCTTGTCCCGGGACAGGGGTATCTACGAGCAGTACTTC.

The chain has TRBV4-1 and TRBJ2-1, with D possibly being TRBD1 (5 bases). CDR1 is MGHRA, CDR2 YSYEKL, per germline. The CDR3 has 13 amino acids. Trimming stripped 7 bases from V and 8 bases from J, with 15 bases between. Written as DNA, the CDR3 is TGCGCCAGCAACTGGGGTCAGGGCGATGAGCAGTTCTTC. Translation: CASNWGQGDEQFF.

J is TRBJ1-2 and V is TRBV4-2; D gene uncertain. Trimming removed 0 bases from V and 2 bases from J, with 10 bases in between. Germline-derived CDR1 and CDR2 are LGHNA and YNFKEQ. The CDR3 length is 15 residues. As DNA, the CDR3 is TGTGCCAGCAGCCAAGATTCGGCAGGAAACTATGGCTACACCTTC. This codes for CASSQDSAGNYGYTF.

The chain has TRBV7-9 and TRBJ1-5, with D maybe TRBD1 (6 bases). This CDR3 is 14 amino acids long. V was cut by 1 base and J by 6 bases, with 10 bases left in between. Germline V gene data show CDR1 as SEHNR and CDR2 as FQNEAQ (reference sequence). The CDR3 bases are TGTGCCAGCAGCTTAGGGGGGCGAGGTCAGCCCCAGCATTTT. Its protein product is CASSLGGRGQPQHF.

This clone was counted between two and nine times. V usage is TRBV5-6 and J usage is TRBJ2-7; 7 bases are shared with TRBD1. After removal of 3 bases from V and 5 bases from J, the junction contained 8 bases not matched to a gene. This CDR3 contains 14 residues. CDR1 SGHDT and CDR2 YYEEEE come from the germline V gene. In nucleotides, the CDR3 is TGTGCCAGCAGCTACACATACAGGGGAGACGAGCAGTACTTC. It translates to CASSYTYRGDEQYF. Looking up the rest from reference TRBV5-6 and TRBJ2-7 gives the full variable domain: DAGVTQSPTHLIKTRGQQVTLRCSPKSGHDTVSWYQQALGQGPQFIFQYYEEEERQRGNFPDRFSGHQFPNYSSELNVNALLLGDSALYLCASSYTYRGDEQYFGPGTRLTVT.